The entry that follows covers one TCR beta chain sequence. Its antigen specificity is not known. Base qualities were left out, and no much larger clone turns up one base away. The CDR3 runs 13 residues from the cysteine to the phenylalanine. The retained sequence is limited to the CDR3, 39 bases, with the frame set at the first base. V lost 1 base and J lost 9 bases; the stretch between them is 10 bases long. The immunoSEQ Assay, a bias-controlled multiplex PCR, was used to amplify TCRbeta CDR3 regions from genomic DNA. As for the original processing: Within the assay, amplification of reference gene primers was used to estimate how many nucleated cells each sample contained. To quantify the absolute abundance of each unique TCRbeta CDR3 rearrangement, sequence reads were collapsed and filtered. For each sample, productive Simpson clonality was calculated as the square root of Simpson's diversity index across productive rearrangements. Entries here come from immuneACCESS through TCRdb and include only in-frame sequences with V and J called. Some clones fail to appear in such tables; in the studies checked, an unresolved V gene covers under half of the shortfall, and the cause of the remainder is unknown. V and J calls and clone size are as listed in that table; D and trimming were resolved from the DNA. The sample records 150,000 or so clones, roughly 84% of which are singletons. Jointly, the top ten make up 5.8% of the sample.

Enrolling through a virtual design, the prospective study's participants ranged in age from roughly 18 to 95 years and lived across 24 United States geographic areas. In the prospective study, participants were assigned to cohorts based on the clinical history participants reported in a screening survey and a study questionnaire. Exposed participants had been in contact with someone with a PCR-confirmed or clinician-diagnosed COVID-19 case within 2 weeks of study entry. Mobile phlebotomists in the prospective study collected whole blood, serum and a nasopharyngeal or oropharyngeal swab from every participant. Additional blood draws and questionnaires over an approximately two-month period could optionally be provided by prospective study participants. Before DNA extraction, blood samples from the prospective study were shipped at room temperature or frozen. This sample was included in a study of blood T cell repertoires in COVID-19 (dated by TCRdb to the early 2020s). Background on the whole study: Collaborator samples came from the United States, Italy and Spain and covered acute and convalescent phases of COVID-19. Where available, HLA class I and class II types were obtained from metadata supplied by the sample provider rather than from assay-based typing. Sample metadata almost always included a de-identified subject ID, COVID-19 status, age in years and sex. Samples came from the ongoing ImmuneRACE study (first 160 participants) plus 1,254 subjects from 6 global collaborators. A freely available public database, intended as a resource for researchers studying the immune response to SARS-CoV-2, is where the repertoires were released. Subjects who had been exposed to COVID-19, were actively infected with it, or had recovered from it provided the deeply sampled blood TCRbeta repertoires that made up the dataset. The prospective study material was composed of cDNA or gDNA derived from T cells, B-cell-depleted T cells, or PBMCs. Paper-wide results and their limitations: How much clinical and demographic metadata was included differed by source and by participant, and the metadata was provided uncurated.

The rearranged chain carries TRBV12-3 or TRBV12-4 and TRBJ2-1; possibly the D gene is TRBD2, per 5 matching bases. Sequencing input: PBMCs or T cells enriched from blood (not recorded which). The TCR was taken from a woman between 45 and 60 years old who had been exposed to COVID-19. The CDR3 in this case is CASSLGLAGEQFF. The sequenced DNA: TGTGCCAGCAGTTTAGGGCTAGCCGGTGAGCAGTTCTTC.